These 21 T cell receptor beta chains were all obtained from the same sample, sequenced in a study of blood T cell repertoires in COVID-19. TCRdb keeps only in-frame clones here, not all; method: immunoSEQ multiplex PCR. The sample lists a few hundred thousand clones; more than 70% were seen once. Material for sequencing was peripheral blood. The receptors here all came from a woman aged 25 to 39 who had recovered from COVID-19.

The J gene is TRBJ1-2, the V gene TRBV15; D not certain. Germline CDR1 is LNHNV and CDR2 is YYDKDF (reference sequence). The length of the CDR3 is 14 residues. Trimming cost V 1 base and J 8 bases, with 14 bases left between them. The CDR3 here is CATSRAGGWWGYTF. The CDR3 DNA is TGTGCCACCAGCAGAGCGGGAGGGTGGTGGGGCTACACCTTC.

The chain has TRBV19 and TRBJ2-4; D is possibly TRBD1 (5 bases). CDR1 and CDR2 from the germline V gene are LNHDA and SQIVND (reference sequence). The CDR3 length is 15 residues. V shed 0 bases and J shed 4 bases, with 10 bases lying between them. The CDR3 bases are TGTGCCAGTAGTATAGATGGGGCAGGTAAAAACATTCAGTACTTC. Residues: CASSIDGAGKNIQYF.

This chain connects TRBV4-2 to TRBJ1-6; 7 bases fit TRBD1. Germline assignment: CDR1 LGHNA and CDR2 YNFKEQ. V gave up 4 bases and J gave up 0 bases; unmatched junction bases: 18. The CDR3 covers 21 residues. The CDR3 bases are TGTGCCAGCAGCCCCAGGGGGGCCAGAACCGACCCGAGCTCCTATAATTCACCCCTCCACTTT. It specifies CASSPRGARTDPSSYNSPLHF.

This sequence joins TRBV19 and TRBJ1-2; 10 positions agree with TRBD1. The CDR3 runs 14 residues. With 10 bases clipped from V and 2 bases from J, the junction kept 7 bases outside the gene matches. The germline gives CDR1 LNHDA, CDR2 SQIVND (reference sequence). CDR3: CATSPTGGNYGYTF. CDR3 coding DNA: TGTGCCACCTCCCCGACAGGGGGCAACTATGGCTACACCTTC.

The J gene is TRBJ1-6, the V gene TRBV5-1; D gene ambiguous. Trimming removed 4 bases at V and 10 bases at J, with 21 bases between. The CDR3 is 16 amino acids. CDR1 is SGHRS, CDR2 YFSETQ, per germline. The CDR3 loop reads CASSPASTSGRSPLHF. DNA for the CDR3: TGCGCCAGCAGCCCTGCCTCGACATCAGGCCGCTCACCCCTCCACTTT. The full variable domain, in which reference TRBV5-1 and TRBJ1-6 provide the parts outside the CDR3, is KAGVTQTPRYLIKTRGQQVTLSCSPISGHRSVSWYQQTPGQGLQFLFEYFSETQRNKGNFPGRFSGRQFSNSRSEMNVSTLELGDSALYLCASSPASTSGRSPLHFGNGTRLTVT.

This sequence joins TRBV6-2 or TRBV6-3 and TRBJ2-1, with TRBD1 matching over 8 bases. Germline loops: CDR1 MNHEY, CDR2 SVGEGT. CDR3 size: 15 residues. V was pared by 1 base and J by 7 bases, with 6 bases of the junction left unmatched. The CDR3 nucleotides are TGTGCCAGCAGTTACTACCCGGGACAGGATAATGAGCAGTTCTTC. As protein: CASSYYPGQDNEQFF.

The rearrangement links TRBV28 to TRBJ2-7; 9 nucleotides align to TRBD1. The CDR3 extends over 14 amino acids. Germline CDR1 MDHEN, CDR2 SYDVKM. Unmatched junction bases numbered 4, after V lost 4 bases and J lost 3 bases. CDR3 region: CASSSGTGLYEQYF. The CDR3 DNA follows: TGTGCCAGCAGTTCCGGGACAGGGCTCTACGAGCAGTACTTC.

The genes are TRBV7-8 and TRBJ1-1; 7 nucleotides match TRBD1. V dropped 0 bases and J dropped 4; count of bases not matched to a gene: 5. The CDR3 sequence is 15 residues long. The germline V gene has CDR1 SGHVS and CDR2 FQNEAQ. In DNA, the CDR3 is TGTGCCAGCAGCTTAGCAGGGGGCAGGGGCACTGAAGCTTTCTTT. Its translation: CASSLAGGRGTEAFF.

The V and J genes are TRBV4-2 and TRBJ1-4; 8 positions agree with TRBD1. This CDR3 contains 16 residues. Germline V gene lookup returns CDR1 LGHNA and CDR2 YNFKEQ. Unmatched junction bases numbered 8, after V lost 4 bases and J lost 4 bases. CDR3 sequence reads: CASSLATGTGNEKLFF. CDR3 coding DNA: TGTGCCAGCAGCCTAGCTACCGGGACAGGTAATGAAAAACTGTTTTTT.

The V gene is TRBV5-1, the J gene TRBJ2-5, with TRBD2 matching over 11 bases. J was trimmed by 5 bases and V by 0 bases; bases with no gene match: 15. CDR3 size: 19 residues. Germline assignment: CDR1 SGHRS and CDR2 YFSETQ. The CDR3 sequence: CASSLDFLAGGTSRETQYF. The CDR3 bases are TGCGCCAGCAGCTTGGATTTTCTAGCGGGGGGTACCTCCCGGGAGACCCAGTACTTC.

The rearrangement uses TRBV7-9 and TRBJ2-5; D gene uncertain. Trimming pared 4 bases from V and 5 bases from J, leaving 11 bases between. The length of the CDR3 is 13 residues. Germline values: CDR1 SEHNR, CDR2 FQNEAQ (reference sequence). The CDR3 reads CASSYGYRETQYF. The CDR3 region has the DNA TGTGCCAGCAGCTACGGTTATCGGGAGACCCAGTACTTC.

This sequence joins TRBV7-9 and TRBJ1-5; D remains ambiguous. CDR1 SEHNR and CDR2 FQNEAQ come from the germline V gene (reference sequence). CDR3 size: 16 residues. With 4 bases removed from V and 2 bases from J, the gap between germline ends came to 15 bases. DNA of the CDR3: TGTGCCAGCAGCTCCGGGCCGGCGGGAGGCAATCAGCCCCAGCATTTT. Amino acid sequence: CASSSGPAGGNQPQHF.

This rearrangement joins TRBV5-4 to TRBJ1-2; the match to TRBD1 covers 9 bases. The CDR3 loop spans 17 amino acids. Looked up from germline, CDR1 is SGHNT and CDR2 is YYREEE (reference sequence). Unmatched junction bases numbered 9, after V lost 0 bases and J lost 3 bases. The CDR3 DNA reads TGTGCCAGCAGCTTGGGGCGGACAGGGGTGATGGACTATGGCTACACCTTC. Protein sequence: CASSLGRTGVMDYGYTF.

The chain couples TRBV9 to TRBJ2-7; 9 nucleotides agree with TRBD1. The CDR3 totals 15 residues. Trimming took 0 bases from V and 2 from J; bases not matched to a gene: 3. In germline, CDR1 is SGDLS, CDR2 YYNGEE. The CDR3 reads CASSVDRGLPYEQYF. Here the CDR3 DNA reads TGTGCCAGCAGCGTAGACAGGGGGCTTCCCTACGAGCAGTACTTC.

The J gene is TRBJ1-1, the V gene TRBV5-4; TRBD1 matches at 9 bases. The CDR3 loop spans 16 amino acids. Germline V CDR1 and CDR2: SGHNT, YYREEE (reference sequence). With V trimmed by 2 bases and J by 3 bases, 8 bases remained unmatched. This CDR3 is CASSFGQGTLDTEAFF. The CDR3 nucleotides are TGTGCCAGCAGCTTTGGACAGGGGACTTTGGACACTGAAGCTTTCTTT.

This chain connects TRBV6-5 to TRBJ2-2; 7 bases map to TRBD1. This CDR3 comprises 14 residues. CDR1 MNHEY and CDR2 SVGAGI come from the germline V gene. The V gene end was trimmed by 7 bases and the J gene end by 8 bases; junction bases not matched to a gene: 10. The CDR3, as DNA: TGTGCCAGCACCTACCGAGACAGGGATGGGGAGCTGTTTTTT. Translating it yields CASTYRDRDGELFF.

The gene calls are TRBV5-4 and TRBJ1-4; 9 nucleotides align to TRBD1. In germline, CDR1 is SGHNT, CDR2 YYREEE (reference sequence). V lost 4 bases to trimming and J lost 6 bases; unmatched junction nucleotides: 4. This CDR3 region has 14 residues. CDR3 sequence reads: CASSVGQGYEKLFF. The CDR3 bases are TGTGCCAGCAGCGTGGGACAGGGATATGAAAAACTGTTTTTT.

The rearrangement links TRBV7-2 to TRBJ1-1, with 8 bases lining up with TRBD1. Per germline, CDR1 SGHTA and CDR2 FQGNSA. This CDR3 is built from 15 residues. V gave up 0 bases and J gave up 6 bases; unmatched junction bases: 6. CDR3 sequence: CASSLAGQGASEAFF. The CDR3 nucleotides read TGTGCCAGCAGCTTAGCAGGGCAGGGGGCGTCTGAAGCTTTCTTT. Looking up the rest from reference TRBV7-2 and TRBJ1-1 gives the full variable domain: GAGVSQSPSNKVTEKGKDVELRCDPISGHTALYWYRQSLGQGLEFLIYFQGNSAPDKSGLPSDRFSAERTGGSVSTLTIQRTQQEDSAVYLCASSLAGQGASEAFFGQGTRLTVV.

The rearrangement uses TRBV12-3 or TRBV12-4 and TRBJ1-2; 10 positions agree with TRBD1. The trim removed 7 bases at V and 7 bases at J, leaving 6 bases unmatched. The CDR3 totals 13 residues. The CDR3 nucleotides read TGTGCCAGCACGGACAGGGGGGCGGGTGGCTACACCTTC. It codes for CASTDRGAGGYTF.

This sequence joins TRBV11-2 and TRBJ2-5; tentative D call: TRBD1 (6 bases). The CDR3 loop spans 13 amino acids. V was shortened by 3 bases and J by 3 bases, with 8 bases between the two germline ends. The germline V gene encodes CDR1 SGHAT and CDR2 FQNNGV. This chain's CDR3 is CASSLRTEETQYF. In nucleotides, the CDR3 is TGTGCCAGCAGCTTGAGGACAGAAGAGACCCAGTACTTC.

This chain connects TRBV27 to TRBJ2-1; D is possibly TRBD1 (5 bases). Between the trimmed V and J ends, which lost 0 bases and 8 bases, there was a span of 8 bases. This CDR3 is 13 amino acids long. CDR1 is MNHEY, CDR2 SMNVEV, per germline (reference sequence). The CDR3 spells CASSLSMTDEQFF. The CDR3 nucleotides read TGTGCCAGCAGTTTATCGATGACAGATGAGCAGTTCTTC.